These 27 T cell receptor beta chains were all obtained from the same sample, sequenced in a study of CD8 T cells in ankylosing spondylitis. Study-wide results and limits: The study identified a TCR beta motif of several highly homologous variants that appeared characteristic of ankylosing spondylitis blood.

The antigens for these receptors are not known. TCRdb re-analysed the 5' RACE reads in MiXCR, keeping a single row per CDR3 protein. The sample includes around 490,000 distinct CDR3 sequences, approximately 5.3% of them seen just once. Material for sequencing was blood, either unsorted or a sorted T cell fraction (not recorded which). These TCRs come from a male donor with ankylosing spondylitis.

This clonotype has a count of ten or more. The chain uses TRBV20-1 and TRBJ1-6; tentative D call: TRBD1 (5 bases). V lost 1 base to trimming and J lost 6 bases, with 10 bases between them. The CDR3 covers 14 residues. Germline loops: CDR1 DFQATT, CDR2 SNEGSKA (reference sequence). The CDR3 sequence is CSARGGLSNSPLHF. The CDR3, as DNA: TGCAGTGCTAGAGGGGGCTTGAGTAATTCACCCCTCCACTTT.

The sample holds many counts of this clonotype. The CDR3 sequence is CAISPAGESSYEQYF. For the CDR3, the DNA is TGTGCCATCAGTCCAGCGGGGGAGAGCTCCTACGAGCAGTACTTC. The chain joins TRBV10-3 to TRBJ2-7; 8 bases align to TRBD2. The trim removed 5 bases at V and 0 bases at J, leaving 6 bases unmatched. The germline CDR1 and CDR2 sequences are ENHRY and SYGVKD. The CDR3 totals 15 residues.

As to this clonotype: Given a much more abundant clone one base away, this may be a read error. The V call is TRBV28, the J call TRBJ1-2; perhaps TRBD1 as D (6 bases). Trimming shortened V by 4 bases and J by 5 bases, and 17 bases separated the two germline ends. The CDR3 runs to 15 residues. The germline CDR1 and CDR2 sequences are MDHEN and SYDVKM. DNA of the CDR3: TGTGCCAGCAGTTACAGGCCCGGGGGCGAATATGGCTACACCTTC. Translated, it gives CASSYRPGGEYGYTF.

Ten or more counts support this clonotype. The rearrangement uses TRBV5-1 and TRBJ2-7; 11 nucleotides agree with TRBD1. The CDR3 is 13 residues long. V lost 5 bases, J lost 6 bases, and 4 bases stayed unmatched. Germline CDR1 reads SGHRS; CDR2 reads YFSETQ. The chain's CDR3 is CASRGQGALEQYF. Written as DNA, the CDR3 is TGCGCCAGCAGAGGACAGGGGGCACTCGAGCAGTACTTC.

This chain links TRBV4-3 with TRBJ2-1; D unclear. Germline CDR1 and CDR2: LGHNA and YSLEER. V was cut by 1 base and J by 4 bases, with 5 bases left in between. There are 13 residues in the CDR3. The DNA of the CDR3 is TGCGCCAGCAGCCAAGCAGAATACAATGAGCAGTTCTTC. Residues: CASSQAEYNEQFF.

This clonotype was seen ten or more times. The CDR3 DNA reads as TGCAGTGCGGGCCGGGACAGGGGTGGCACTGAAGCTTTCTTT. It is translated as CSAGRDRGGTEAFF. This rearrangement joins TRBV20-1 to TRBJ1-1; the match to TRBD1 covers 10 bases. Trimming removed 6 bases from V and 4 bases from J; junction bases left unmatched: 8. CDR3 length: 14 residues. Germline V CDR1 and CDR2: DFQATT, SNEGSKA (reference sequence).

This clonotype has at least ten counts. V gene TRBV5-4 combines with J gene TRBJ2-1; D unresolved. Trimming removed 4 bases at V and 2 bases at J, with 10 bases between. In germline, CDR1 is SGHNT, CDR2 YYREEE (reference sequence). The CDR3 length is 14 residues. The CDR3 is CASSPQGTYNEQFF. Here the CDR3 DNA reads TGTGCCAGCAGCCCACAAGGAACCTACAATGAGCAGTTCTTC.

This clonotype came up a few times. The CDR3: CSARDTRRQVSYEQYF. In DNA form, the CDR3 reads TGCAGTGCTAGAGACACGCGTCGGCAGGTCTCCTACGAGCAGTACTTC. V and J are TRBV20-1 and TRBJ2-7; D is unresolved. V was cut by 0 bases and J by 0 bases, with 15 bases left in between. CDR1 DFQATT and CDR2 SNEGSKA come from the germline V gene (reference sequence). CDR3 length equals 16 residues.

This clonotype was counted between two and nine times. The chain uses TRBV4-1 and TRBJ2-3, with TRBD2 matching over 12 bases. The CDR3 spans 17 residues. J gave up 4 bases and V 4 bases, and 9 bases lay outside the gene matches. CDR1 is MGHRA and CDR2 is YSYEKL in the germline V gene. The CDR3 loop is CASSLYPTSGSSDTQYF. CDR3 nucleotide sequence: TGCGCCAGCAGCCTCTACCCGACTAGCGGGAGCTCAGATACGCAGTATTTT.

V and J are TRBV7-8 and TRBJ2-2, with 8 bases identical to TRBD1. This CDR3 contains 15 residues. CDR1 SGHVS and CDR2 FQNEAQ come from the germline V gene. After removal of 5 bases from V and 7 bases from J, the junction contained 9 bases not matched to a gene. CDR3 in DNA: TGTGCCAGCAGCCTTCTCAGGACAGGGAACGGGGAGCTGTTTTTT. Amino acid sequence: CASSLLRTGNGELFF.

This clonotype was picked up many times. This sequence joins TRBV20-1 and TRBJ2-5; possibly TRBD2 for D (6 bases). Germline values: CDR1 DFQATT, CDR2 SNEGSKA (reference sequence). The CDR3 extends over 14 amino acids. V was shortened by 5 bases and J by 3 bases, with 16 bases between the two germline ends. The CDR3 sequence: CSAPTRRTKETQYF. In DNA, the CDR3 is TGCAGTGCTCCTACTAGGAGGACTAAAGAGACCCAGTACTTC.

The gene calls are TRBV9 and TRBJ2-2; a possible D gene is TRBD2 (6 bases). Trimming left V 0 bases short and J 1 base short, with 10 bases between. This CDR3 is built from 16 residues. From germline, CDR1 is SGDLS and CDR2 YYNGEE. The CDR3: CASSVAGDWNTGELFF. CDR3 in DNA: TGTGCCAGCAGCGTAGCTGGGGACTGGAACACCGGGGAGCTGTTTTTT.

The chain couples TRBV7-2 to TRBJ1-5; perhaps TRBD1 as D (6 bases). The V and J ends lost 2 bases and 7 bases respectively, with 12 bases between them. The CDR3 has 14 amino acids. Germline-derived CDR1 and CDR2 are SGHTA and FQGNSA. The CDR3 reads CASSLTRGLQPQHF. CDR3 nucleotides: TGTGCCAGCAGCTTAACCAGGGGTCTCCAGCCCCAGCATTTT. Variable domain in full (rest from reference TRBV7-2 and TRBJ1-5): GAGVSQSPSNKVTEKGKDVELRCDPISGHTALYWYRQSLGQGLEFLIYFQGNSAPDKSGLPSDRFSAERTGGSVSTLTIQRTQQEDSAVYLCASSLTRGLQPQHFGDGTRLSIL.

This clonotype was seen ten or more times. DNA for the CDR3: TGTGCCAGCAGCCCACCCGGTCAAGTTTCATACACCGGGGAGCTGTTTTTT. Translated, it gives CASSPPGQVSYTGELFF. The rearrangement joins TRBV7-2 to TRBJ2-2; no definite D call. V was clipped by 5 bases and J by 3 bases, with 19 bases between them. This CDR3 spans 17 amino acids. CDR1 and CDR2 (germline): SGHTA, FQGNSA. Based on the CDR3 plus reference TRBV7-2 and TRBJ2-2, the full variable domain is GAGVSQSPSNKVTEKGKDVELRCDPISGHTALYWYRQSLGQGLEFLIYFQGNSAPDKSGLPSDRFSAERTGGSVSTLTIQRTQQEDSAVYLCASSPPGQVSYTGELFFGEGSRLTVL.

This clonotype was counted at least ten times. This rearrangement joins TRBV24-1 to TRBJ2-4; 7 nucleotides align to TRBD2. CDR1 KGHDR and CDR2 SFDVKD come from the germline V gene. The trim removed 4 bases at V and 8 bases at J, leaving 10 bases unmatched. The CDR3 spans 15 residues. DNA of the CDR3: TGTGCCACCAGTGACCCCGGCGGGGGTGGGGACATTCAGTACTTC. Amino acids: CATSDPGGGGDIQYF.

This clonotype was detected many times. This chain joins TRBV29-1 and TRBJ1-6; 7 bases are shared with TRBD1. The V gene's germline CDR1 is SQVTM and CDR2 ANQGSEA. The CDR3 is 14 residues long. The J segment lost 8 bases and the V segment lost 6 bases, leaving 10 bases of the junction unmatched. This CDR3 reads CSVGGTAKDSPLHF. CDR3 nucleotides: TGCAGCGTCGGGGGGACAGCAAAGGATTCACCCCTCCACTTT.

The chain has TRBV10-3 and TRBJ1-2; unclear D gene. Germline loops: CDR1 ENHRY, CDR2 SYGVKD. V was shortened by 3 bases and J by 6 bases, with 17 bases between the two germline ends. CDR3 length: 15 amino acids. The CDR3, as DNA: TGTGCCATCAGTGACCCTCCGAGGGTCGTAGATGGCTACACCTTC. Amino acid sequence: CAISDPPRVVDGYTF.

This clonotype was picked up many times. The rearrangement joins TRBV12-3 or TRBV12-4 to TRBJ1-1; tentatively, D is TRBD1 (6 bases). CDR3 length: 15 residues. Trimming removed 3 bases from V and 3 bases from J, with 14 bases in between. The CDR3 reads CASSLRGQDDTEAFF. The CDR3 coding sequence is TGTGCCAGCAGTTTGCGGGGGCAGGACGACACTGAAGCTTTCTTT.

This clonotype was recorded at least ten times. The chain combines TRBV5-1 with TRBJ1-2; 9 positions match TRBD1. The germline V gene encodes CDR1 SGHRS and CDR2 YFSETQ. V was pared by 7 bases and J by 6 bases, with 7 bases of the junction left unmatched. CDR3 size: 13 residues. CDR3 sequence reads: CASEGQGVDGYTF. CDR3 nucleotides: TGCGCCAGCGAGGGACAGGGAGTCGATGGCTACACCTTC.

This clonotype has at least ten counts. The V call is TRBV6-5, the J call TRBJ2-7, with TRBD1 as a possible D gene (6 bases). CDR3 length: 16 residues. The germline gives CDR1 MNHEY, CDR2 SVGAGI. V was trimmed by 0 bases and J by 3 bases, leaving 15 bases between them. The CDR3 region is CASSYSIPGEGYEQYF. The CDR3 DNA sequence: TGTGCCAGCAGTTACTCGATCCCAGGGGAAGGCTACGAGCAGTACTTC.

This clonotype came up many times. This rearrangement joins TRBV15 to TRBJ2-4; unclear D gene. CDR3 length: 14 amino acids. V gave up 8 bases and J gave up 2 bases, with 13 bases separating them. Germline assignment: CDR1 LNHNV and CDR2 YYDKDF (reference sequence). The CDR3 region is CATATAVTKNIQYF. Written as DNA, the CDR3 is TGTGCCACCGCGACGGCTGTCACCAAAAACATTCAGTACTTC.

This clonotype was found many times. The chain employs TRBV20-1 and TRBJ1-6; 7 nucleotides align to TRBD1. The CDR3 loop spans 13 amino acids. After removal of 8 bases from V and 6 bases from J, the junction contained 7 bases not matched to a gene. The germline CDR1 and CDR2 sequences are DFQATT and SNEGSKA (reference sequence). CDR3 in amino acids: CSPSGDSNSPLHF. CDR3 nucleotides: TGCAGTCCATCAGGGGACAGTAATTCACCCCTCCACTTT.

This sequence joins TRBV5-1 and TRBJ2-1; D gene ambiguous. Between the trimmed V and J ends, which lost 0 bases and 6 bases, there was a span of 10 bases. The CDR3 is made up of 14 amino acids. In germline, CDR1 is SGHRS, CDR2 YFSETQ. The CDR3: CASSLVQAANEQFF. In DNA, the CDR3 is TGCGCCAGCAGCTTGGTCCAGGCCGCCAATGAGCAGTTCTTC.

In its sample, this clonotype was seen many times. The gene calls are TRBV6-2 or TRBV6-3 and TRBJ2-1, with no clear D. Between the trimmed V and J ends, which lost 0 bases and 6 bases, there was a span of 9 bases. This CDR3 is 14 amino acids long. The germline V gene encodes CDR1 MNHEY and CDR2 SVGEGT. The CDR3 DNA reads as TGTGCCAGCAGTTACTCAAATCCTAGCAATGAGCAGTTCTTC. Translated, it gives CASSYSNPSNEQFF.

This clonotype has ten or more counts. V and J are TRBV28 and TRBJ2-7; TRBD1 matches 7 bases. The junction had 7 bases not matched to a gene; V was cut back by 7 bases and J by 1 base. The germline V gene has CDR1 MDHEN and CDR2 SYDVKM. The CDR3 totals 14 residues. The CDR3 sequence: CASTPGQLSYEQYF. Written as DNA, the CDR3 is TGTGCCAGCACCCCGGGACAGCTTTCCTACGAGCAGTACTTC.

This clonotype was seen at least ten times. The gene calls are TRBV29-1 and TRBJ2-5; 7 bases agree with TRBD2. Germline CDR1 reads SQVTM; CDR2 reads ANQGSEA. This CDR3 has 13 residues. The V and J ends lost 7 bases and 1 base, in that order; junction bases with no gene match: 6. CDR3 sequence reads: CSADRTSQETQYF. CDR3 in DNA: TGCAGCGCGGACCGGACTAGCCAAGAGACCCAGTACTTC. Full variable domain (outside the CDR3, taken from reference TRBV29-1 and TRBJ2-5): SAVISQKPSRDICQRGTSLTIQCQVDSQVTMMFWYRQQPGQSLTLIATANQGSEATYESGFVIDKFPISRPNLTFSTLTVSNMSPEDSSIYLCSADRTSQETQYFGPGTRLLVL.

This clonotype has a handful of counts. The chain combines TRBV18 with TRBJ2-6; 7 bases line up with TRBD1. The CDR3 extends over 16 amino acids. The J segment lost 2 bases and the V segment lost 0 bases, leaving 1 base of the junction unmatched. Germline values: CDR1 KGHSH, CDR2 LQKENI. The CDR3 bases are TGTGCCAGCTCACCACCCAGGGGGACTGGGGCCAACGTCCTGACTTTC. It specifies CASSPPRGTGANVLTF.